Each of the 8 T cell receptor beta chains below was sequenced from the same sample in a study of tumor-infiltrating lymphocytes in oesophageal squamous cell carcinoma. TCRdb itself ran the PCR reads through MiXCR, one entry per CDR3 protein. The sample has roughly 20,000 distinct CDR3 sequences; 42% are singletons. The sequencing sample was made of normal esophageal tissue next to the tumor. The receptors derive from a female donor with esophageal squamous cell carcinoma.

In this sample, this clonotype turned up a few times. J is TRBJ2-3 and V is TRBV6-6; D possibly corresponds to TRBD1 (7 bases). Trimming took off 0 bases at V and 6 bases at J, with 16 bases between the two ends. This CDR3 comprises 16 residues. Germline CDR1 reads MNHNY; CDR2 reads SVGAGI (reference sequence). CDR3 protein: CASSYSRTGGRDTQYF. The DNA of the CDR3 is TGTGCCAGCAGTTACTCGAGGACAGGAGGGAGGGATACGCAGTATTTT.

The rearrangement uses TRBV7-6 and TRBJ2-5; no reliable D call. The tail of the sequence fits TRBJ2-7 better, so the J call may be wrong. Germline loops: CDR1 SGHVS, CDR2 FNYEAQ. This CDR3 has 13 amino acids. CDR3 amino acids: CASSPAESYEQYF. CDR3 nucleotide sequence: TGTGCCAGCAGTCCGGCCGAATCCTACGAGCAGTACTTC.

The chain recombines TRBV5-5 with TRBJ2-3; 8 bases align to TRBD2. The trim removed 0 bases at V and 1 base at J, leaving 7 bases unmatched. The CDR3 loop spans 17 amino acids. The germline CDR1 and CDR2 sequences are SGHKS and YYEKEE (reference sequence). The CDR3 sequence is CASSLGPAGGGTDTQYF. The DNA for the CDR3 is TGTGCCAGCAGCTTGGGTCCGGCGGGGGGAGGCACAGATACGCAGTATTTT.

This clonotype was detected many times. The chain employs TRBV28 and TRBJ1-2; D is ambiguous. The germline V and J ends were trimmed by 6 bases and 4 bases, with 12 bases remaining between them. CDR1 and CDR2 from the germline V gene are MDHEN and SYDVKM. CDR3 length: 13 residues. In nucleotides, the CDR3 is TGTGCCAGCAGCCCTGACGGCCGCTATGGCTACACCTTC. The encoded protein is CASSPDGRYGYTF.

This clonotype appeared once. This chain joins TRBV28 and TRBJ2-3; TRBD1 or TRBD2 may be the D gene (5 bases each). V dropped 6 bases and J dropped 2 bases, with 15 bases sitting between them. Germline CDR1 reads MDHEN; CDR2 reads SYDVKM. CDR3 length: 15 residues. CDR3 nucleotides: TGTGCCAGCAGGGGGGTGCGAGGGGCCACAGATACGCAGTATTTT. It yields the protein CASRGVRGATDTQYF.

The chain combines TRBV6-9 with TRBJ2-4, with a tentative D call TRBD1 (5 bases). CDR3 length: 14 amino acids. Germline-derived CDR1 and CDR2 are MNHGY and SVAAGI. The germline V and J ends were trimmed by 3 bases and 6 bases, with 12 bases remaining between them. DNA for the CDR3: TGTGCCAGCAGTTACGATCCCCAGGGAAACATTCAGTACTTC. Protein product: CASSYDPQGNIQYF.

Written as DNA, the CDR3 is TGTGCCAGCAGCTTAGCTTCAGATACAGATACGCAGTATTTT. Encoded protein: CASSLASDTDTQYF. V gene TRBV7-8 combines with J gene TRBJ2-3; D remains unclear. V was pared by 0 bases and J by 3 bases, with 7 bases between. Germline lookup yields CDR1 SGHVS and CDR2 FQNEAQ. CDR3 length: 14 amino acids.

V is TRBV5-1 and J is TRBJ2-5; possibly TRBD1 for D (6 bases). The J call may be incorrect, as the DNA end agrees better with TRBJ2-7. The V gene's germline CDR1 is SGHRS and CDR2 YFSETQ. The CDR3 contains 12 residues. CDR3 sequence (DNA): TGCGCCAGCAGCGAAACAGGGTACGAGCAGTACTTC. Protein product: CASSETGYEQYF.